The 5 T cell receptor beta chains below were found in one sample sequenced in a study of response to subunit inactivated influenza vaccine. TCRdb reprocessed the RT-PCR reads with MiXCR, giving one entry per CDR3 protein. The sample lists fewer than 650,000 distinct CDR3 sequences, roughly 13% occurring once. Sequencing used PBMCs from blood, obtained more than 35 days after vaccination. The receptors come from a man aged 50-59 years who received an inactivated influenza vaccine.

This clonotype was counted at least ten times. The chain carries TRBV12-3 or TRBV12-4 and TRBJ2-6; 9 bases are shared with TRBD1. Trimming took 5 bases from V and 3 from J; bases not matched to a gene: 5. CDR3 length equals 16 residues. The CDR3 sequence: CASSRQGGVGANVLTF. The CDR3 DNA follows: TGTGCCAGCAGTAGACAGGGGGGCGTTGGGGCCAACGTCCTGACTTTC.

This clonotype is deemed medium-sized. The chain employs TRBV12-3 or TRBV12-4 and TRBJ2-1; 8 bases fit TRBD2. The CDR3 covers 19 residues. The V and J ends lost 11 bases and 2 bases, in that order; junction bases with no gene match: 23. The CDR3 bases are TGTGCCTTCAGTTTCGGGCCTGTCGGCGGGAGGATACCCTACAATGAGCAGTTCTTC. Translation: CAFSFGPVGGRIPYNEQFF.

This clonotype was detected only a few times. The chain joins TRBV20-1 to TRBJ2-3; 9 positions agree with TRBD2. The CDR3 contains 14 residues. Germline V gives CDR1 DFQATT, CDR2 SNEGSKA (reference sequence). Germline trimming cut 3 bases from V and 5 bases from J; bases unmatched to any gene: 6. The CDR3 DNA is TGCAGTGCTAGGACTAGCGGACGACAAGATACGCAGTATTTT. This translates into CSARTSGRQDTQYF.

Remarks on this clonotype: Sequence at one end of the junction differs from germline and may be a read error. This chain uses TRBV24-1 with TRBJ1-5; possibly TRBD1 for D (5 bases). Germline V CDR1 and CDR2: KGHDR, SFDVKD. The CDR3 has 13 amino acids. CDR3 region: CSTGGTASEPQHF. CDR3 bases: TGTTCCACCGGGGGGACGGCGAGCGAGCCCCAGCATTTT.

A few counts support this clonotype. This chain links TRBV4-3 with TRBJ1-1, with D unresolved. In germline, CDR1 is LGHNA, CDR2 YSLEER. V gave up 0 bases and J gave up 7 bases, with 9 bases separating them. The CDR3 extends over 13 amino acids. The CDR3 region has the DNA TGCGCCAGCAGCCAAGATCGAAGGCTTGAAGCTTTCTTT. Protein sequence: CASSQDRRLEAFF.